This TCR beta chain is from a study of T cell responses to AZD1222 COVID-19 vaccine. CDR1 and CDR2 from the germline V gene are SGHTA and FQGNSA. The CDR3 extends over 15 amino acids. Trimming stripped 1 base from V and 2 bases from J, with 9 bases between. As for this clone: Its antigen is still unknown.

General study points: A rise in Spike-specific TCR breadth and depth followed two AZD1222 doses.

Sequencing used immunoSEQ multiplex PCR; TCRdb keeps in-frame clones, though not all of them. The sample holds about 120,000 clones, approximately 85% seen once. The sequencing here drew on peripheral blood, taken on day 0 of AZD1222 vaccination. The V call is TRBV7-2, the J call TRBJ1-5, with D uncertain. The source is an adult in good health. The CDR3 DNA follows: TGTGCCAGCAGCTTAGGAAGGACCGGCAATCAGCCCCAGCATTTT. Translation gives CASSLGRTGNQPQHF.